This is a list of T cell receptor beta chains from one sample in a study of blood T cell repertoires in COVID-19. Libraries were prepared by immunoSEQ multiplex PCR; TCRdb keeps only in-frame clonotypes and omits some of them. The sample consists of around 100,000 clones, around 93% of them appearing once. Sequenced input: peripheral blood. The receptors derive from a human donor with active COVID-19. The donor label of this sample is uncertain. CDR3s include the opening cysteine and the closing phenylalanine or tryptophan. D genes are given only for firm matches. Part of the rows lack a size; the others show once, few, many or a class for expanded clones.

d_call: NA; j_call: TRBJ1-5; v_call: TRBV2; clone_size: NA; cdr3_length: 13; cdr3_aa: CASSADSNQPQHF
d_call: NA; j_call: TRBJ1-1; v_call: TRBV3-1/TRBV3-2; clone_size: NA; cdr3_length: 14; cdr3_aa: CASSQGSRNTEAFF
d_call: NA; j_call: TRBJ1-1; v_call: TRBV14; clone_size: NA; cdr3_length: 14; cdr3_aa: CASSQVGVGTEAFF
d_call: NA; j_call: TRBJ1-3; v_call: TRBV29-1; clone_size: NA; cdr3_length: 13; cdr3_aa: CSVVAGDENTIYF
d_call: TRBD1; j_call: TRBJ2-3; v_call: TRBV27; clone_size: NA; cdr3_length: 15; cdr3_aa: CASGTRDRGPGAQYF
d_call: TRBD1; j_call: TRBJ1-5; v_call: TRBV19; clone_size: few; cdr3_length: 17; cdr3_aa: CASSPGRDSDSNQPQHF
d_call: NA; j_call: TRBJ1-5; v_call: TRBV10-2; clone_size: once; cdr3_length: 17; cdr3_aa: CASSEKEFWVHNQPQHF
d_call: TRBD1; j_call: TRBJ2-7; v_call: TRBV19; clone_size: NA; cdr3_length: 15; cdr3_aa: CASSIDRGLNNEQYF
d_call: TRBD2; j_call: TRBJ2-1; v_call: TRBV9; clone_size: few; cdr3_length: 16; cdr3_aa: CASSVLLGGGRDEQFF
d_call: NA; j_call: TRBJ1-3; v_call: TRBV6-5; clone_size: NA; cdr3_length: 15; cdr3_aa: CASSLFRARGNTIYF
d_call: NA; j_call: TRBJ2-7; v_call: TRBV5-1; clone_size: NA; cdr3_length: 13; cdr3_aa: CASSFNGGYEQYF
d_call: TRBD2; j_call: TRBJ2-3; v_call: TRBV7-3; clone_size: NA; cdr3_length: 16; cdr3_aa: CASSWTSGAFTDTQYF
d_call: TRBD2; j_call: TRBJ2-1; v_call: TRBV29-1; clone_size: NA; cdr3_length: 11; cdr3_aa: CSVGGAVEQFF
d_call: TRBD1; j_call: TRBJ1-1; v_call: TRBV6-5; clone_size: once; cdr3_length: 14; cdr3_aa: CASSVGGADTEAFF
d_call: TRBD1; j_call: TRBJ1-2; v_call: TRBV29-1; clone_size: once; cdr3_length: 17; cdr3_aa: CSVELPEQGAADYGYTF
d_call: NA; j_call: TRBJ2-1; v_call: TRBV4-2; clone_size: NA; cdr3_length: 16; cdr3_aa: CASSQDEASGYNEQFF
d_call: NA; j_call: TRBJ2-6; v_call: TRBV25-1; clone_size: NA; cdr3_length: 15; cdr3_aa: CASSVGSSGANVLTF
d_call: TRBD1; j_call: TRBJ1-3; v_call: TRBV28; clone_size: NA; cdr3_length: 17; cdr3_aa: CASSLPRTGAGGNTIYF
d_call: NA; j_call: TRBJ1-1; v_call: TRBV9; clone_size: NA; cdr3_length: 15; cdr3_aa: CASRPSGGMNTEAFF
d_call: TRBD1; j_call: TRBJ1-1; v_call: TRBV5-4; clone_size: few; cdr3_length: 13; cdr3_aa: CASSLQGGTEAFF
d_call: TRBD2; j_call: TRBJ2-7; v_call: TRBV7-2; clone_size: NA; cdr3_length: 13; cdr3_aa: CASSLGLAREQYF
d_call: NA; j_call: TRBJ1-5; v_call: TRBV19; clone_size: NA; cdr3_length: 14; cdr3_aa: CASSTTVLNQPQHF
d_call: NA; j_call: TRBJ2-4; v_call: TRBV5-4; clone_size: NA; cdr3_length: 16; cdr3_aa: CASSLESPIAKNIQYF
d_call: NA; j_call: TRBJ2-6; v_call: TRBV24-1; clone_size: NA; cdr3_length: 16; cdr3_aa: CATSGSRRSGANVLTF
d_call: NA; j_call: TRBJ1-1; v_call: TRBV19; clone_size: NA; cdr3_length: 14; cdr3_aa: CATSRFTGNTEAFF
d_call: NA; j_call: TRBJ2-5; v_call: TRBV7-8; clone_size: NA; cdr3_length: 15; cdr3_aa: CASNIDGGFQETQYF
d_call: NA; j_call: TRBJ1-5; v_call: TRBV4-3; clone_size: NA; cdr3_length: 18; cdr3_aa: CASSQDTGRGYSNQPQHF
d_call: NA; j_call: TRBJ2-7; v_call: TRBV6-2/TRBV6-3; clone_size: NA; cdr3_length: 14; cdr3_aa: CASSYSLAVYEQYF
d_call: TRBD2; j_call: TRBJ2-7; v_call: TRBV27; clone_size: NA; cdr3_length: 14; cdr3_aa: CASSLSAGGYEQYF
d_call: TRBD1; j_call: TRBJ2-7; v_call: TRBV4-2; clone_size: NA; cdr3_length: 16; cdr3_aa: CASSNRAGQGEDEQYF
d_call: NA; j_call: TRBJ2-2; v_call: TRBV19; clone_size: NA; cdr3_length: 13; cdr3_aa: CASSIRQPGELFF
d_call: TRBD2; j_call: TRBJ2-5; v_call: TRBV5-1; clone_size: NA; cdr3_length: 17; cdr3_aa: CASSLEGTSGGQETQYF
d_call: NA; j_call: TRBJ2-3; v_call: TRBV3-1/TRBV3-2; clone_size: few; cdr3_length: 15; cdr3_aa: CASSHSLMSTDTQYF
d_call: TRBD2; j_call: TRBJ2-3; v_call: TRBV18; clone_size: NA; cdr3_length: 13; cdr3_aa: CASSPPGGDTQYF
d_call: NA; j_call: TRBJ2-3; v_call: TRBV7-3; clone_size: NA; cdr3_length: 11; cdr3_aa: CASTANRVPQF
d_call: TRBD2; j_call: TRBJ2-3; v_call: TRBV19; clone_size: NA; cdr3_length: 15; cdr3_aa: CASTLLAGDTDTQYF
d_call: NA; j_call: TRBJ2-3; v_call: TRBV9; clone_size: NA; cdr3_length: 16; cdr3_aa: CASSVAGGSSTDTQYF
d_call: NA; j_call: TRBJ2-5; v_call: TRBV11-1; clone_size: NA; cdr3_length: 13; cdr3_aa: CASTRYLQETQYF
d_call: TRBD1; j_call: TRBJ1-2; v_call: TRBV14; clone_size: NA; cdr3_length: 14; cdr3_aa: CASSQVRGPDGYTF
d_call: NA; j_call: TRBJ2-3; v_call: TRBV10-3; clone_size: NA; cdr3_length: 14; cdr3_aa: CAISDYSSTDTQYF
d_call: TRBD2; j_call: TRBJ2-1; v_call: TRBV6-4; clone_size: NA; cdr3_length: 14; cdr3_aa: CASSPSGGYNEQFF
d_call: TRBD2; j_call: TRBJ2-1; v_call: TRBV19; clone_size: NA; cdr3_length: 16; cdr3_aa: CASSPPWEGSNNEQFF
d_call: NA; j_call: TRBJ1-3; v_call: TRBV6-5; clone_size: NA; cdr3_length: 16; cdr3_aa: CASSYFPGHRGNTIYF
d_call: TRBD1; j_call: TRBJ2-7; v_call: TRBV5-8; clone_size: NA; cdr3_length: 14; cdr3_aa: CASSRWGQDYEQYF
d_call: TRBD1; j_call: TRBJ1-3; v_call: TRBV25-1; clone_size: NA; cdr3_length: 14; cdr3_aa: CASKDRGLGNTIYF